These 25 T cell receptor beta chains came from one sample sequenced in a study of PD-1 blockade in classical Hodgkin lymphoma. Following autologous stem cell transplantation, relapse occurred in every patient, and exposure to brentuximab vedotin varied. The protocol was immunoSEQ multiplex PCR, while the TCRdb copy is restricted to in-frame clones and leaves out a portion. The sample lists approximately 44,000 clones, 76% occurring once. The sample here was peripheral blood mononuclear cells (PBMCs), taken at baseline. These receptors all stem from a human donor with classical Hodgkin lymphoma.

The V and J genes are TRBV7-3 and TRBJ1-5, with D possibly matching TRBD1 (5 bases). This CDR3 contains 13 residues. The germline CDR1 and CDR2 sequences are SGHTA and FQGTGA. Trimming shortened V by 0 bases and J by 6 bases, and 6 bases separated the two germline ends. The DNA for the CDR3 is TGTGCCAGCAGCTTAACCCAGGGTCAGCCCCAGCATTTT. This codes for CASSLTQGQPQHF.

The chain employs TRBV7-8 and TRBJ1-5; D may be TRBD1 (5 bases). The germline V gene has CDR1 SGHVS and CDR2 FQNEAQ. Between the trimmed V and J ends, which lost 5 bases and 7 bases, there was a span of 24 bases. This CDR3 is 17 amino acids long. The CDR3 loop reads CASSPRQGAPATQPQHF. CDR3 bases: TGTGCCAGCAGCCCCCGTCAGGGAGCCCCTGCCACGCAGCCCCAGCATTTT.

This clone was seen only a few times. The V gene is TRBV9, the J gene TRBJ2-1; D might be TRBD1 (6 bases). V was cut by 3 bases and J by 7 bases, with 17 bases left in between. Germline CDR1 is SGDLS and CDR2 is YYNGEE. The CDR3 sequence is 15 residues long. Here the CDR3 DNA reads TGTGCCAGCAGCGGAGGGACATTGGGCAGGAATGAGCAGTTCTTC. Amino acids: CASSGGTLGRNEQFF. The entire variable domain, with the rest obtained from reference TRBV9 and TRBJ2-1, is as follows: DSGVTQTPKHLITATGQRVTLRCSPRSGDLSVYWYQQSLDQGLQFLIQYYNGEERAKGNILERFSAQQFPDLHSELNLSSLELGDSALYFCASSGGTLGRNEQFFGPGTRLTVL.

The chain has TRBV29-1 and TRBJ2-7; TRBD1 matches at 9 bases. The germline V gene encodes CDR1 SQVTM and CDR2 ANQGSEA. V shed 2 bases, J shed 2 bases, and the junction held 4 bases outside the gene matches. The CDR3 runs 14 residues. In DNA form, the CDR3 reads TGCAGCGTTGAAATACAGGGGGCCCCCTACGAGCAGTACTTC. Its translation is CSVEIQGAPYEQYF.

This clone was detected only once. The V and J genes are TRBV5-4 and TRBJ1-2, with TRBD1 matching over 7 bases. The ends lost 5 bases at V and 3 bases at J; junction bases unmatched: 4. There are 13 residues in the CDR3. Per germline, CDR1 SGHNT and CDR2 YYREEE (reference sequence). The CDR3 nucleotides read TGTGCCAGCAGTTCGGGACAGCACTATGGCTACACCTTC. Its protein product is CASSSGQHYGYTF. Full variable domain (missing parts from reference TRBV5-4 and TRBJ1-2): ETGVTQSPTHLIKTRGQQVTLRCSSQSGHNTVSWYQQALGQGPQFIFQYYREEENGRGNFPPRFSGLQFPNYSSELNVNALELDDSALYLCASSSGQHYGYTFGSGTRLTVV.

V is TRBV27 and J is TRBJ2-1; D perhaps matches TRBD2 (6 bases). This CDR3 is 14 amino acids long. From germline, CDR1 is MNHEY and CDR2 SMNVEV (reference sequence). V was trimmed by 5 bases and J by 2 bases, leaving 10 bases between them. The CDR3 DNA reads TGTGCCAGCAGTAGTCGGAGGGCCTACAATGAGCAGTTCTTC. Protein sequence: CASSSRRAYNEQFF.

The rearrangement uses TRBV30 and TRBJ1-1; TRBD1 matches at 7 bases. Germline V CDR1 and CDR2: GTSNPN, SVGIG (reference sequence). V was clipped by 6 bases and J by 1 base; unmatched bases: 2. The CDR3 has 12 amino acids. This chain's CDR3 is CACRQGNTEAFF. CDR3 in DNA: TGTGCCTGCCGACAGGGGAACACTGAAGCTTTCTTT.

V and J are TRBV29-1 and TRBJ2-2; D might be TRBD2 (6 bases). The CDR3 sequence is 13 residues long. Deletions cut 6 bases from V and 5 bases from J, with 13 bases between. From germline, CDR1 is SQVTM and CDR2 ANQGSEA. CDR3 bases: TGCAGCGTGGGGGGACTGGGGACCGGGGAGCTGTTTTTT. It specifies CSVGGLGTGELFF.

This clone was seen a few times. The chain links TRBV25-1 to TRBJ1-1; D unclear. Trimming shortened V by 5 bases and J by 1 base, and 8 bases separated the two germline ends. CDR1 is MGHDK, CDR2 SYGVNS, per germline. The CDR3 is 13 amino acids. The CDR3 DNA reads TGTGCCAGCAGTCCGACGGAGAACACTGAAGCTTTCTTT. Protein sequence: CASSPTENTEAFF.

The CDR3: CASSIPPEKLFF. CDR3 DNA sequence: TGTGCCAGCAGCATCCCCCCCGAAAAACTGTTTTTT. The rearrangement uses TRBV7-2 and TRBJ1-4; D is uncertain. This CDR3 is built from 12 residues. The V gene lost 5 bases and the J gene lost 8 bases, with 9 bases spanning the gap. The germline V gene encodes CDR1 SGHTA and CDR2 FQGNSA.

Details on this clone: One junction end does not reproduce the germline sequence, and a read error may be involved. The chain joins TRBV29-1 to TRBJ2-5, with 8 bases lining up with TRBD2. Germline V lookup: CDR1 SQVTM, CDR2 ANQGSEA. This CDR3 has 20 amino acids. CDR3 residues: CSVEGQSLLEAGVPQETQYF. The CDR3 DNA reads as TGCAGCGTCGAAGGACAGTCTCTCCTCGAAGCGGGAGTTCCCCAAGAGACCCAGTACTTC.

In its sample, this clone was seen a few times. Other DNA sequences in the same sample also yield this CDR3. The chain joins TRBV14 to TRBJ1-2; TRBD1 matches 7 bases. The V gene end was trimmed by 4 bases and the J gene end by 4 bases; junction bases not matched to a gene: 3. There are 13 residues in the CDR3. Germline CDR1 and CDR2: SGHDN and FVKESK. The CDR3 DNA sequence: TGTGCCAGCAGCCGAGGGGGCATCTATGGCTACACCTTC. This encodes CASSRGGIYGYTF.

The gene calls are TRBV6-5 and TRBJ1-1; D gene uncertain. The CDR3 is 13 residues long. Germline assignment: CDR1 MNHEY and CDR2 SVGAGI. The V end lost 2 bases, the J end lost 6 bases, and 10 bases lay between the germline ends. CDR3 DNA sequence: TGTGCCAGCAGTTACCTCAGTCGGGCTGAAGCTTTCTTT. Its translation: CASSYLSRAEAFF.

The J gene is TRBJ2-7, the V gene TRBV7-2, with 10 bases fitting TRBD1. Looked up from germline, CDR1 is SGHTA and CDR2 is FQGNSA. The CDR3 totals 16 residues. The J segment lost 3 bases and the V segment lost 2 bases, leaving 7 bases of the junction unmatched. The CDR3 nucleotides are TGTGCCAGCAGCTTACGGGATGGGGACAGGGGCTACGAGCAGTACTTC. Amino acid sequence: CASSLRDGDRGYEQYF.

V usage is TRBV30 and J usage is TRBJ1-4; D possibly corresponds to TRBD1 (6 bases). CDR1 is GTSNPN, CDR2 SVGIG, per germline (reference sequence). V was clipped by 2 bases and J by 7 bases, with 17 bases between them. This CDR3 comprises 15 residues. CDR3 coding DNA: TGTGCCTGGAGTCTCCAACAGGGAGTCGGTGAAAAACTGTTTTTT. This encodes CAWSLQQGVGEKLFF. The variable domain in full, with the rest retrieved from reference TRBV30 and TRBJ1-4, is SQTIHQWPATLVQPVGSPLSLECTVEGTSNPNLYWYRQAAGRGLQLLFYSVGIGQISSEVPQNLSASRPQDRQFILSSKKLLLSDSGFYLCAWSLQQGVGEKLFFGSGTQLSVL.

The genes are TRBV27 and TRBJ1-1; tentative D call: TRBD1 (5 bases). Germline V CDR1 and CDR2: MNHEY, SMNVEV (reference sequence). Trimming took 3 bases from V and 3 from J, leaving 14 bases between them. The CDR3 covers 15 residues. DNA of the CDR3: TGTGCCAGCAGTTTTCTGGGGGGTGCGGACACTGAAGCTTTCTTT. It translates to CASSFLGGADTEAFF.

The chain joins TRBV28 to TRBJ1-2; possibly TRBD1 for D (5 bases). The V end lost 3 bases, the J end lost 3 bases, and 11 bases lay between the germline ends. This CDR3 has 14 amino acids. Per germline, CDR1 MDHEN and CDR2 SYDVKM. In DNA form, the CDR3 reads TGTGCCAGCAGTTTTTTGGGGGGGGACTATGGCTACACCTTC. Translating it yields CASSFLGGDYGYTF.

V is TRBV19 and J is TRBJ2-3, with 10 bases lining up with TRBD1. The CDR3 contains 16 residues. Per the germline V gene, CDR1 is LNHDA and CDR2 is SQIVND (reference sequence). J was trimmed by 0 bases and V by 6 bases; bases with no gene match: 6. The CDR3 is CASRRGQGTSTDTQYF. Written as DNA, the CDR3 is TGTGCCAGTAGGAGGGGACAGGGGACTAGCACAGATACGCAGTATTTT.

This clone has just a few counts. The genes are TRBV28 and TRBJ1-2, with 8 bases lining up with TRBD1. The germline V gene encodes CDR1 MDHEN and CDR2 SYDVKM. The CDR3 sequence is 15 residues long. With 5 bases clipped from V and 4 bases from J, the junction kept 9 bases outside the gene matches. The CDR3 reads CASSIGQGLGYGYTF. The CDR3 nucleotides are TGTGCCAGCAGTATCGGACAGGGCTTGGGCTATGGCTACACCTTC.

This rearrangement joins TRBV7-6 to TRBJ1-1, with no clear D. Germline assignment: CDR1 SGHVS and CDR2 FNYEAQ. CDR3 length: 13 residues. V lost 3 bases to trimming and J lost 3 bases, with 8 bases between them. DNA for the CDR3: TGTGCCAGCAGCTTCACAAAGGACACTGAAGCTTTCTTT. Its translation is CASSFTKDTEAFF.

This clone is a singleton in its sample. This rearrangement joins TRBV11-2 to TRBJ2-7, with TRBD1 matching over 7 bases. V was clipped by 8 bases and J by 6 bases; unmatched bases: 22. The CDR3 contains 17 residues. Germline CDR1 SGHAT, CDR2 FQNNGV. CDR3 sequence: CASGKIPGQSLSGEQYF. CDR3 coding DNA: TGTGCCAGCGGAAAAATTCCGGGACAGAGCTTGTCTGGCGAGCAGTACTTC.

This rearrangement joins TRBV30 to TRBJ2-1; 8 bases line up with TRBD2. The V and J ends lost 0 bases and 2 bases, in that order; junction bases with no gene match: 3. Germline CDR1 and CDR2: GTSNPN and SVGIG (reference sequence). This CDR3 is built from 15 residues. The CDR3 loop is CAWSVSLAAYNEQFF. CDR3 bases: TGTGCCTGGAGTGTGTCACTAGCGGCCTACAATGAGCAGTTCTTC.

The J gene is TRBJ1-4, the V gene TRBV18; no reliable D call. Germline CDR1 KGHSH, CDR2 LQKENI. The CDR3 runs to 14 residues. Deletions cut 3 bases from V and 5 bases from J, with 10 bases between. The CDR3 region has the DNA TGTGCCAGCTCACCTCTACACCTGAATGAAAAACTGTTTTTT. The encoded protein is CASSPLHLNEKLFF.

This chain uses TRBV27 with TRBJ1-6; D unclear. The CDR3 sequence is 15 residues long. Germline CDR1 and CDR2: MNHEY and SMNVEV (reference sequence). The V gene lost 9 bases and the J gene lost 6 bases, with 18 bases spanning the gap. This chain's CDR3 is CASYATEALNSPLHF. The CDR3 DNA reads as TGTGCCAGTTATGCGACTGAAGCCCTTAATTCACCCCTCCACTTT.

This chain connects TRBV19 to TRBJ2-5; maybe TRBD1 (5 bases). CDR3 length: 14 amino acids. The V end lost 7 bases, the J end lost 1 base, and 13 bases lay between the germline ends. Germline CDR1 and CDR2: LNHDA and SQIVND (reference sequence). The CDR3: CASKVSRAQETQYF. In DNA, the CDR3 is TGTGCCAGTAAAGTAAGCAGGGCCCAAGAGACCCAGTACTTC. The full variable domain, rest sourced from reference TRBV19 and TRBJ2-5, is DGGITQSPKYLFRKEGQNVTLSCEQNLNHDAMYWYRQDPGQGLRLIYYSQIVNDFQKGDIAEGYSVSREKKESFPLTVTSAQKNPTAFYLCASKVSRAQETQYFGPGTRLLVL.